The 32 T cell receptor beta chains presented below share a single source sample, sequenced in a study of blood T cells in healthy people across ages. Sample-barcoded 5' priming and a J-beta primer mix drove a second PCR of about 6 to 12 cycles. MiXCR, applied by TCRdb to the 5' RACE reads, yields one record per CDR3 protein. The repertoire has roughly 790,000 distinct CDR3 sequences, roughly 41% of them found once; the top ten carry 20% to 25%. The specimen sequenced was blood. These receptors originate from a woman in her sixties or seventies in good health.

The chain combines TRBV20-1 with TRBJ2-7, with D possibly TRBD2 on 7 matching bases. The germline V gene encodes CDR1 DFQATT and CDR2 SNEGSKA (reference sequence). Trimming cost V 4 bases and J 7 bases, with 35 bases left between them. CDR3 size: 19 residues. The CDR3: CSANGGPRDQRDLNNEQYF. CDR3 in DNA: TGCAGTGCTAATGGGGGCCCTCGGGACCAGCGGGATTTAAACAATGAGCAGTACTTC.

This clonotype was picked up many times. The chain recombines TRBV5-6 with TRBJ2-7, with D hard to call. CDR3 length: 16 amino acids. From germline, CDR1 is SGHDT and CDR2 YYEEEE. The V and J ends lost 1 base and 6 bases respectively, with 20 bases between them. The CDR3 sequence: CASSLRSDSFSREQYF. The CDR3 DNA reads as TGTGCCAGCAGCTTGCGTTCGGATAGCTTTTCCCGCGAGCAGTACTTC. Together with reference TRBV5-6 and TRBJ2-7, the CDR3 gives the full variable domain: DAGVTQSPTHLIKTRGQQVTLRCSPKSGHDTVSWYQQALGQGPQFIFQYYEEEERQRGNFPDRFSGHQFPNYSSELNVNALLLGDSALYLCASSLRSDSFSREQYFGPGTRLTVT.

The V call is TRBV20-1, the J call TRBJ2-6; D is unclear. The CDR3 covers 14 residues. Trimming left V 2 bases short and J 0 bases short, with 5 bases between. The germline V gene has CDR1 DFQATT and CDR2 SNEGSKA (reference sequence). The CDR3 loop is CSARIFSGANVLTF. DNA for the CDR3: TGCAGTGCTAGAATTTTCTCTGGGGCCAACGTCCTGACTTTC.

V gene TRBV24-1 combines with J gene TRBJ2-3, with TRBD1 matching over 10 bases. V lost 9 bases and J lost 1; bases outside the gene matches: 3. CDR3 length equals 14 residues. The germline gives CDR1 KGHDR, CDR2 SFDVKD. The CDR3 DNA sequence: TGTGCCACCGGGGGGACAGGGGGCACAGATACGCAGTATTTT. Translating gives CATGGTGGTDTQYF.

A note on this clonotype: This may stem from a read error, because a much larger clone lies one nucleotide away. The chain has TRBV10-3 and TRBJ2-3; D is unresolved. The CDR3 has 14 amino acids. Germline assignment: CDR1 ENHRY and CDR2 SYGVKD. The CDR3, as DNA: TGTGCCGTCAGTGAGCACGGGCCTCAAGATACGCAGTATTTT. Protein product: CAVSEHGPQDTQYF.

This clonotype has ten or more counts. The chain joins TRBV10-3 to TRBJ2-5; tentative D call: TRBD2 (5 bases). Trimming removed 5 bases at V and 7 bases at J, with 11 bases between. Germline V gene lookup returns CDR1 ENHRY and CDR2 SYGVKD. The CDR3 has 12 amino acids. In nucleotides, the CDR3 is TGTGCCATCAGTCCTTCTGAGGGGACCCAGTACTTC. This gives the protein CAISPSEGTQYF.

This clonotype was seen ten or more times. This chain connects TRBV29-1 to TRBJ1-2, with 8 bases lining up with TRBD1. With V trimmed by 7 bases and J by 3 bases, 4 bases remained unmatched. In germline, CDR1 is SQVTM, CDR2 ANQGSEA. The CDR3 covers 12 residues. CDR3 DNA: TGCAGCGCCTCGGGACAGGACTATGGCTACACCTTC. Its translation: CSASGQDYGYTF.

The chain links TRBV25-1 to TRBJ2-3; D may be TRBD1 or TRBD2 (5 bases each). Trimming left V 5 bases short and J 8 bases short, with 20 bases between. The CDR3 consists of 15 residues. CDR1 MGHDK and CDR2 SYGVNS come from the germline V gene. CDR3 region: CASSTLGTQLSTQYF. DNA of the CDR3: TGTGCCAGCAGTACCTTGGGGACCCAGTTGAGTACGCAGTATTTT.

This chain joins TRBV2 and TRBJ2-7, with D uncertain. Trimming took 2 bases from V and 4 from J, leaving 6 bases between them. The CDR3 is 12 amino acids. In germline, CDR1 is SNHLY, CDR2 FYNNEI. CDR3 sequence: CASSEKVYEQYF. CDR3 DNA sequence: TGTGCCAGCAGTGAAAAGGTATACGAGCAGTACTTC.

As for this clonotype: A much larger clone is a single base away; this may be a read error. The genes are TRBV29-1 and TRBJ2-1; TRBD1 agrees at 8 bases. The CDR3 is 12 residues long. Looked up from germline, CDR1 is SQVTM and CDR2 is ANQGSEA. The CDR3 spells CSPDGQGNEQIF. The CDR3 coding sequence is TGCAGCCCCGACGGACAGGGCAATGAGCAGATCTTC.

The chain has TRBV23-1 and TRBJ2-1; 7 nucleotides line up with TRBD2. TRBV23-1 is placed among ORFs of uncertain function. After removal of 0 bases from V and 3 bases from J, the junction contained 2 bases not matched to a gene. The CDR3 covers 15 residues. CDR3 nucleotides: TGCGCCAGCAGTCAATCCCTAGCGGACTACAATGAGCAGTTCTTC. Its protein product is CASSQSLADYNEQFF.

The chain links TRBV3-1 to TRBJ2-2; 7 positions match TRBD2. With 1 base clipped from V and 5 bases from J, the junction kept 4 bases outside the gene matches. There are 15 residues in the CDR3. Germline lookup yields CDR1 LGHDT and CDR2 YNNKEL (reference sequence). Here the CDR3 DNA reads TGTGCCAGCAGCCAAGTTCAAGCGGGGACCGGGGAGCTGTTTTTT. Protein product: CASSQVQAGTGELFF.

This sequence joins TRBV6-1 and TRBJ1-4; TRBD1 might be the D (6 bases). This CDR3 comprises 14 residues. Germline-derived CDR1 and CDR2 are MNHNS and SASEGT. V was cut by 11 bases and J by 0 bases, with 13 bases left in between. The DNA for the CDR3 is TGTGCCGGCAAGACAGGCGCAACTAATGAAAAACTGTTTTTT. Encoded protein: CAGKTGATNEKLFF.

The chain recombines TRBV3-1 with TRBJ1-2; 7 nucleotides line up with TRBD1. Germline-derived CDR1 and CDR2 are LGHDT and YNNKEL (reference sequence). J lost 2 bases, V lost 4 bases, and 7 bases had no gene match. CDR3 length: 15 residues. The CDR3: CASSPQTGPNYGYTF. As DNA, the CDR3 is TGTGCCAGCAGCCCCCAGACAGGGCCGAACTATGGCTACACCTTC.

This clonotype was seen ten or more times. The chain has TRBV6-2 or TRBV6-3 and TRBJ2-5; 10 bases line up with TRBD2. Germline V gene lookup returns CDR1 MNHEY and CDR2 SVGEGT. V dropped 6 bases and J dropped 5; count of bases not matched to a gene: 3. This CDR3 spans 13 amino acids. In DNA form, the CDR3 reads TGTGCCAGCAGACAGACTAGCGGGGAGACCCAGTACTTC. Amino acid sequence: CASRQTSGETQYF.

This clonotype was observed many times. V usage is TRBV7-2 and J usage is TRBJ2-7, with TRBD2 identical over 9 bases. Germline lookup yields CDR1 SGHTA and CDR2 FQGNSA. Losses at the gene ends were 1 base for V and 2 bases for J; bases not matched to a gene: 3. The CDR3 has 15 residues. The CDR3 DNA follows: TGTGCCAGCAGCTTAGAGCGGGGGGAAACCTACGAGCAGTACTTC. Translating it yields CASSLERGETYEQYF. Looking up the rest from reference TRBV7-2 and TRBJ2-7 gives the full variable domain: GAGVSQSPSNKVTEKGKDVELRCDPISGHTALYWYRQSLGQGLEFLIYFQGNSAPDKSGLPSDRFSAERTGGSVSTLTIQRTQQEDSAVYLCASSLERGETYEQYFGPGTRLTVT.

This chain joins TRBV5-6 and TRBJ2-1, with TRBD2 as a possible D gene (6 bases). The V and J ends lost 1 base and 6 bases respectively, with 11 bases between them. Germline CDR1 is SGHDT and CDR2 is YYEEEE. The CDR3 spans 14 residues. The CDR3 coding sequence is TGTGCCAGCAGCTTGTGGGGACTCGGCAATGAGCAGTTCTTC. It translates to CASSLWGLGNEQFF.

Ten or more counts support this clonotype. CDR3 residues: CSLRTGSKTQYF. The CDR3 DNA sequence: TGCAGTTTACGGACAGGGTCGAAGACCCAGTACTTC. The chain links TRBV20-1 to TRBJ2-5; 8 bases line up with TRBD1. The V and J ends lost 8 bases and 6 bases, in that order; junction bases with no gene match: 8. Per the germline V gene, CDR1 is DFQATT and CDR2 is SNEGSKA (reference sequence). CDR3 length: 12 residues.

The table lists this clonotype with a few counts. This sequence joins TRBV7-9 and TRBJ2-7; 11 bases line up with TRBD2. The V gene's germline CDR1 is SEHNR and CDR2 FQNEAQ (reference sequence). CDR3 size: 13 residues. Trimming cost V 6 bases and J 5 bases; bases outside gene matches: 3. The CDR3 bases are TGTGCCAGCAGTTCGACTAGCGGGGACGAGCAGTACTTC. Its protein is CASSSTSGDEQYF.

The chain is built from TRBV28 and TRBJ2-5, with 8 bases matching TRBD2. The closer fit of TRBJ2-7 to the DNA end suggests the J call may be wrong. The germline V gene has CDR1 MDHEN and CDR2 SYDVKM. The length of the CDR3 is 13 residues. Here the CDR3 DNA reads TGTGCCAGCAGTCCGACTAGCGAATACGAGCAGTACTTC. The encoded protein is CASSPTSEYEQYF.

This chain uses TRBV5-1 with TRBJ2-2; 8 bases line up with TRBD1. The trim removed 4 bases at V and 6 bases at J, leaving 11 bases unmatched. Germline V gene sequence: CDR1 SGHRS, CDR2 YFSETQ. The CDR3 extends over 16 amino acids. The CDR3 bases are TGCGCCAGCAGCGACATACGGGACAGGTGGGCCGGGGAGCTGTTTTTT. Translating it yields CASSDIRDRWAGELFF.

V is TRBV5-4 and J is TRBJ1-1; TRBD1 is a possible D gene (5 bases). The CDR3 covers 14 residues. Germline V CDR1 and CDR2: SGHNT, YYREEE (reference sequence). Trimming stripped 0 bases from V and 1 base from J, with 7 bases between. The CDR3 DNA reads TGTGCCAGCAGCTTGGTTGGGGCGAACACTGAAGCTTTCTTT. Translation gives CASSLVGANTEAFF.

This clonotype was seen a few times. The chain carries TRBV20-1 and TRBJ1-4; 9 bases align to TRBD1. Germline V gives CDR1 DFQATT, CDR2 SNEGSKA (reference sequence). CDR3 length: 18 amino acids. The V segment lost 1 base and the J segment 0 bases; nucleotides outside the gene matches: 9. CDR3 nucleotide sequence: TGCAGTGCTAGAGTGGGTCCGGGACAGGGAGCAACTAATGAAAAACTGTTTTTT. Its protein product is CSARVGPGQGATNEKLFF.

The chain has TRBV6-5 and TRBJ2-3; weak D call: TRBD2 (5 bases). The length of the CDR3 is 13 residues. Deletions cut 6 bases from V and 4 bases from J, with 11 bases between. Germline lookup yields CDR1 MNHEY and CDR2 SVGAGI. The DNA of the CDR3 is TGTGCCAGCAGAAAGCGGCGCGCAGATACGCAGTATTTT. Amino acid sequence: CASRKRRADTQYF.

This clonotype was counted at least ten times. The chain couples TRBV6-5 to TRBJ2-7; TRBD2 is a possible D gene (6 bases). This CDR3 spans 15 amino acids. Germline CDR1 reads MNHEY; CDR2 reads SVGAGI. V lost 10 bases and J lost 2, with 21 bases in between. The CDR3 reads CATQGGSLGTYEQYF. CDR3 nucleotide sequence: TGTGCCACCCAAGGAGGGTCTCTAGGGACCTACGAGCAGTACTTC.

V and J are TRBV3-1 and TRBJ2-7, with D possibly matching TRBD1 (5 bases). The V gene's germline CDR1 is LGHDT and CDR2 YNNKEL (reference sequence). The CDR3 totals 13 residues. V lost 4 bases, J lost 2 bases, and 9 bases lay in between. The CDR3: CASSPETAYEQYF. The CDR3 DNA is TGTGCCAGCAGCCCAGAGACAGCCTACGAGCAGTACTTC.

The rearrangement joins TRBV11-2 to TRBJ2-7; 8 bases are shared with TRBD1. The CDR3 loop spans 16 amino acids. The junction had 8 bases not matched to a gene; V was cut back by 3 bases and J by 1 base. Germline-derived CDR1 and CDR2 are SGHAT and FQNNGV. The CDR3 coding sequence is TGTGCCAGCAGCTTTTCGGACAGGGTCCGTTCCTACGAGCAGTACTTC. Residues: CASSFSDRVRSYEQYF.

V gene TRBV4-1 combines with J gene TRBJ2-5; D gene ambiguous. The end of the DNA is better explained by TRBJ2-7, so the J call may be wrong. CDR3 size: 16 residues. CDR1 MGHRA and CDR2 YSYEKL come from the germline V gene. Here the CDR3 DNA reads TGCGCCAGCAGCCAAGTCGCGCAAAGGATGGGGTACGAGCAGTACTTC. Protein: CASSQVAQRMGYEQYF.

In this sample, this clonotype turned up many times. The J gene is TRBJ2-7, the V gene TRBV7-2, with 12 positions matching TRBD1. Trimming took 6 bases from V and 2 from J; bases not matched to a gene: 2. CDR1 and CDR2 (germline): SGHTA, FQGNSA. The CDR3 runs 14 residues. Here the CDR3 DNA reads TGTGCCAGCAGGGGACAGGGGGCAACCTACGAGCAGTACTTC. This encodes CASRGQGATYEQYF.

This clonotype was counted at least ten times. The chain links TRBV4-1 to TRBJ2-2; D is unclear. Trimming took 4 bases from V and 7 from J, leaving 19 bases between them. The CDR3 consists of 16 residues. CDR1 MGHRA and CDR2 YSYEKL come from the germline V gene. DNA of the CDR3: TGCGCCAGCAGCCCCAAGGAGATCCTAGGAGACGGGGAGCTGTTTTTT. Encoded protein: CASSPKEILGDGELFF.

J is TRBJ1-2 and V is TRBV6-4; D is possibly TRBD1 (5 bases). Germline loops: CDR1 MRHNA, CDR2 SNTAGT. This CDR3 has 15 amino acids. V was cut by 0 bases and J by 4 bases, with 12 bases left in between. CDR3 nucleotide sequence: TGTGCCAGCAGTGACTCGAGGGGTAGGGCCTATGGCTACACCTTC. Protein: CASSDSRGRAYGYTF.

This sequence joins TRBV20-1 and TRBJ2-4, with 9 bases identical to TRBD2. The CDR3 has 15 residues. The V gene end was trimmed by 0 bases and the J gene end by 13 bases; junction bases not matched to a gene: 13. CDR1 DFQATT and CDR2 SNEGSKA come from the germline V gene (reference sequence). CDR3: CSARDLASGNYEQYF. As DNA, the CDR3 is TGCAGTGCTAGAGATCTGGCTAGCGGGAACTATGAGCAGTACTTC.